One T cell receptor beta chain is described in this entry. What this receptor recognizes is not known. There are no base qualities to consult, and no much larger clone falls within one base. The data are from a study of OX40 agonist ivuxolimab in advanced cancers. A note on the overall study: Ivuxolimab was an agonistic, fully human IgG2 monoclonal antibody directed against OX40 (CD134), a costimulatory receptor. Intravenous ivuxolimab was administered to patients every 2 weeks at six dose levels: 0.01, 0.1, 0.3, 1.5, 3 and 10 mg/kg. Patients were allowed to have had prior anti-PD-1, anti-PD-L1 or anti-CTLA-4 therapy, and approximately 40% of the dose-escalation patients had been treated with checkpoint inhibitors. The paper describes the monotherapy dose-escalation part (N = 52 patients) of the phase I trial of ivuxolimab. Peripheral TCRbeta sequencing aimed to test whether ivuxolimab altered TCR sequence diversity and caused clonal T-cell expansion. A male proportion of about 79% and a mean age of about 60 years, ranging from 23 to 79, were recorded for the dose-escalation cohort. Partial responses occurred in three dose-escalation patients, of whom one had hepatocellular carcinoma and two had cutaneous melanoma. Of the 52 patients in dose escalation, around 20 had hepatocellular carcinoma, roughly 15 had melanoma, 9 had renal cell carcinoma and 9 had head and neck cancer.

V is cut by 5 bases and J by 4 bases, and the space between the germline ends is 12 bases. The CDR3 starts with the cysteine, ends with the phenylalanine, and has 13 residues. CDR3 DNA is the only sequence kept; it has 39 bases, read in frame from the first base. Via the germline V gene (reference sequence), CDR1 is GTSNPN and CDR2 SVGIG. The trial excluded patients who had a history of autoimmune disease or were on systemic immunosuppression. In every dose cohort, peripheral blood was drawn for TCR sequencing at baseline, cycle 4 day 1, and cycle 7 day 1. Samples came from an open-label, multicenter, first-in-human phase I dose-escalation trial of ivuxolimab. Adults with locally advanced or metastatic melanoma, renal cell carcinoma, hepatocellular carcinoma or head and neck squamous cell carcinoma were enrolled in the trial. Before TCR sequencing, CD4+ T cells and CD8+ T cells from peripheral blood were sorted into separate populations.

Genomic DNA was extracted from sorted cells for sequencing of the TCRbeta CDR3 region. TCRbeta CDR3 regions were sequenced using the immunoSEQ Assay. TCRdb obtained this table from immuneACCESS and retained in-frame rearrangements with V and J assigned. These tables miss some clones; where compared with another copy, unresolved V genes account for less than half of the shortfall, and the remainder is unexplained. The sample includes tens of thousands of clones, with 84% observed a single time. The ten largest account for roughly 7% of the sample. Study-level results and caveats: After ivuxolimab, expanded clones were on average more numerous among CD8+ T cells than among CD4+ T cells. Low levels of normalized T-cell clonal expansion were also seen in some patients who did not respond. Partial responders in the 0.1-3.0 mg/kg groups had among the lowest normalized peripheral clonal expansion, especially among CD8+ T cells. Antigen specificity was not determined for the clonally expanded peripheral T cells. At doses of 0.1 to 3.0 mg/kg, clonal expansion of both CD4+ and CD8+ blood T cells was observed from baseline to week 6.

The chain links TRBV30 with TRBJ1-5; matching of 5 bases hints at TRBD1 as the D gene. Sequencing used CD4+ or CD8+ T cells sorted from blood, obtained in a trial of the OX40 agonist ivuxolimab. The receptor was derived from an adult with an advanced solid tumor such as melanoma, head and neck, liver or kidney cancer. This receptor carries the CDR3 CAWGEGRNQPQHF. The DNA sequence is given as TGTGCCTGGGGCGAGGGACGAAATCAGCCCCAGCATTTT. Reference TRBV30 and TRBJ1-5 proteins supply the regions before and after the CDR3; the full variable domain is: SQTIHQWPATLVQPVGSPLSLECTVEGTSNPNLYWYRQAAGRGLQLLFYSVGIGQISSEVPQNLSASRPQDRQFILSSKKLLLSDSGFYLCAWGEGRNQPQHFGDGTRLSIL.